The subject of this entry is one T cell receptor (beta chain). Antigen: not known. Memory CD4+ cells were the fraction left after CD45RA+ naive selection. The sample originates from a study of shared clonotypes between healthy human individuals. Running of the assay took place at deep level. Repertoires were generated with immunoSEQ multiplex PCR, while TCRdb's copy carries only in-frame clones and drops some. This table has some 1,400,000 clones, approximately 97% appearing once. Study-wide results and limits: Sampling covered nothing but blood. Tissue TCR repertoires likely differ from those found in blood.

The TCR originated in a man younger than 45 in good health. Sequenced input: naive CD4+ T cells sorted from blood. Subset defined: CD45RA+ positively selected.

The CDR3 region is CASSLVRGALTTNEKLFF. As DNA, the CDR3 is TGTGCCAGCAGCTTGGTTCGCGGGGCCCTTACAACTAATGAAAAACTGTTTTTT. The chain uses TRBV5-8 and TRBJ1-4; TRBD1 might be the D (5 bases). V was pared by 0 bases and J by 0 bases, with 15 bases between. CDR1 and CDR2 (germline): SGHTS, YDEGEE. This CDR3 region has 18 residues.